This T cell receptor (beta chain) was obtained from a study of CXCR3-negative and CXCR3-positive naive CD8 T cells. 5' RACE that incorporated UMI labels was used to prepare the TRB cDNA libraries. TCRdb reworked the 5' RACE reads into one entry per CDR3 protein, no DNA. This sample contains roughly 24,000 distinct CDR3 sequences. Concerning this clonotype: The target antigen is unknown.

This CDR3 contains 15 residues. From germline, CDR1 is SGHDN and CDR2 FVKESK. General study results and limits: Memory cells showed distinct TRBV-TRBJ patterns, while the two naive subsets matched. For memory CD8+ cells diversity was much lower, but both naive subsets had comparably high diversity. CXCR3-positive naive cells had TRB CDR3s that were more hydrophobic than CXCR3-negative naive cells had.

Naive cells were sorted as CD45RO-, CCR7+, CD27+ and CD95-. Source material: naive CXCR3- CD8+ T cells from blood. Subset defined: CD45RO-CCR7+CD27+CD95- naive CD8+ T cells lacking CXCR3 (TNR3-). The rearrangement joins TRBV14 to TRBJ2-1; the D call from TCRdb, TRBD2, cannot be confirmed without DNA. This sequence was found in a human donor in good health. Some clones in this sample may be carry-over from other donors' samples. CDR3 protein: CASSRGTSADNEQFF.